The clone carrying this T cell receptor beta chain was counted many times. This sample is part of a study of kidney transplant recipient with SARS-CoV-2 infection. TCRdb called the reads again in MiXCR, with one record for every CDR3 protein. The table records under 300,000 distinct CDR3 sequences, around 30% of them present only once. Looked up from germline, CDR1 is SGHNT and CDR2 is YENEEA. Trimming stripped 4 bases from V and 2 bases from J, with 9 bases between. CDR3 length: 13 amino acids. This receptor was identified in a male patient aged 25 to 39 who had COVID-19 and was a kidney transplant recipient. Some T cells may be transferred from the graft donor. The sample consisted of a blood sample, taken at baseline and between days 110 and 120 from a kidney transplant recipient. V is TRBV11-3 and J is TRBJ2-7; tentative D call: TRBD2 (5 bases). The CDR3 bases are TGTGCCAGCAGCTCACCCGGGACCTACGAGCAGTACTTC. Translating gives CASSSPGTYEQYF. Drawing the rest from reference TRBV11-3 and TRBJ2-7, the complete variable domain is EAGVVQSPRYKIIEKKQPVAFWCNPISGHNTLYWYLQNLGQGPELLIRYENEEAVDDSQLPKDRFSAERLKGVDSTLKIQPAELGDSAVYLCASSSPGTYEQYFGPGTRLTVT.